These 7 T cell receptor beta chains were sequenced from one sample in a study of lung T cells in sarcoidosis with Löfgren's syndrome. TCRdb fed the reads into MiXCR, producing one record per CDR3 protein. The table has about 21,000 distinct CDR3 sequences, less than 25% seen once; the top ten hold around 4.1%. Sequenced input: CD4+ T cells from PBMCs. Receptors originate from a human donor with sarcoidosis (Löfgren's syndrome or another form), or a control subject (not recorded which).

This clonotype was counted ten times or more. The CDR3 region has the DNA TGTGCCAGCAGTTTAAGGTCAGGCACAGATACGCAGTATTTT. It is translated as CASSLRSGTDTQYF. V and J are TRBV28 and TRBJ2-3; unclear D gene. This CDR3 comprises 14 residues. Between the trimmed V and J ends, which lost 2 bases and 1 base, there was a span of 7 bases. Germline assignment: CDR1 MDHEN and CDR2 SYDVKM.

This clonotype was counted at least ten times. This chain joins TRBV18 and TRBJ2-7; D uncertain. Germline CDR1 and CDR2: KGHSH and LQKENI. V was shortened by 2 bases and J by 2 bases, with 10 bases between the two germline ends. The CDR3 spans 14 residues. The CDR3 loop is CASSPVDSAYEQYF. As DNA, the CDR3 is TGTGCCAGCTCACCAGTCGACTCAGCCTACGAGCAGTACTTC.

This clonotype appeared many times. The CDR3 protein is CASSQVRDIAYEQYF. DNA of the CDR3: TGTGCCAGCAGCCAAGTCCGGGACATAGCCTACGAGCAGTACTTC. The genes are TRBV3-1 and TRBJ2-7, with D tentatively TRBD1 (6 bases). V was cut by 1 base and J by 2 bases, with 12 bases left in between. Germline lookup yields CDR1 LGHDT and CDR2 YNNKEL (reference sequence). CDR3 length: 15 amino acids.

This clonotype ranks as medium-sized. This sequence joins TRBV20-1 and TRBJ2-5; a possible D gene is TRBD2 (6 bases). V was trimmed by 6 bases and J by 4 bases, leaving 9 bases between them. In germline, CDR1 is DFQATT, CDR2 SNEGSKA (reference sequence). The CDR3 extends over 11 amino acids. The chain's CDR3 is CSASEGETQYF. The CDR3 DNA sequence: TGCAGTGCCTCGGAGGGAGAGACCCAGTACTTC.

This clonotype was seen at least ten times. The V gene is TRBV28, the J gene TRBJ1-4; D perhaps matches TRBD1 (5 bases). The V gene lost 2 bases and the J gene lost 3 bases, with 19 bases spanning the gap. The germline V gene has CDR1 MDHEN and CDR2 SYDVKM. The CDR3 is 18 residues long. CDR3 in DNA: TGTGCCAGCAGTTTAACGGGAAAAGGGGCGGCGGCTAATGAAAAACTGTTTTTT. Its translation: CASSLTGKGAAANEKLFF. Together with reference TRBV28 and TRBJ1-4, the CDR3 gives the full variable domain: DVKVTQSSRYLVKRTGEKVFLECVQDMDHENMFWYRQDPGLGLRLIYFSYDVKMKEKGDIPEGYSVSREKKERFSLILESASTNQTSMYLCASSLTGKGAAANEKLFFGSGTQLSVL.

With regard to this clonotype: This likely comes from a read error, as the CDR3 has no conserved phenylalanine or tryptophan at its end. The chain uses TRBV28 and TRBJ1-2; the D gene is possibly TRBD1 (6 bases). From germline, CDR1 is MDHEN and CDR2 SYDVKM. The CDR3 runs 15 residues. CDR3 sequence (DNA): TGTGCCAGTAGTTTTACCAGACGAGGGGGCTATGGCTACACCCTC. This gives the protein CASSFTRRGGYGYTL.

The sample holds many counts of this clonotype. The V and J genes are TRBV2 and TRBJ1-2; tentative D call: TRBD1 (5 bases). The germline V and J ends were trimmed by 8 bases and 5 bases, with 18 bases remaining between them. Germline values: CDR1 SNHLY, CDR2 FYNNEI. The CDR3 is 14 amino acids. The CDR3 loop reads CASRQTWLLYGYTF. In nucleotides, the CDR3 is TGTGCCAGCCGACAGACTTGGCTTCTTTATGGCTACACCTTC.